These T cell receptor beta chains were read from a single sample in a study of T cells in localized non-small cell lung cancer. Generated by immunoSEQ multiplex PCR, the TCRdb table keeps only in-frame clones and is missing some. Of about 20,000 clones in the sample, approximately 91% were seen once. The sample here was peripheral blood, taken before any cancer treatment. These receptors all stem from a man aged 35 to 69 with stage I lung adenocarcinoma. CDR3s include the opening cysteine and the closing phenylalanine or tryptophan. Each record gives: clone size, V gene, D gene, J gene, CDR3 protein, CDR3 DNA. A D gene is named only where the DNA matches it firmly. Clone size is stated in some rows and not others, as once, few, many or a class when expanded.

.	TRBV11-2	.	TRBJ2-7	CASSGQVYEQYF	TGTGCCAGCAGTGGCCAGGTATACGAGCAGTACTTC
.	TRBV19	.	TRBJ1-3	CASSIKGFGNTIYF	TGTGCCAGTAGTATAAAAGGATTTGGAAACACCATATATTTT
.	TRBV2	.	TRBJ1-2	CASSASDDGYTF	TGTGCCAGCAGTGCCTCCGACGATGGCTACACCTTC
.	TRBV10-3	.	TRBJ1-2	CAITGQGLNGYTF	TGTGCCATCACAGGTCAGGGGCTTAATGGCTACACCTTC
.	TRBV6-5	.	TRBJ2-1	CASSLRLGEQFF	TGTGCCAGCAGCCTCCGTTTAGGTGAGCAGTTCTTC
.	TRBV19	.	TRBJ2-3	CASGAVITDTQYF	TGTGCCAGCGGAGCAGTCATCACAGATACGCAGTATTTT
.	TRBV18	.	TRBJ2-5	CASSRDIQETQYF	TGTGCCAGCAGCCGGGACATCCAAGAGACCCAGTACTTC
.	TRBV11-3	.	TRBJ2-7	CASSLGGNYYEQYF	TGTGCCAGCAGCTTAGGCGGCAACTATTACGAGCAGTACTTC
.	TRBV30	TRBD2	TRBJ2-7	CAWSETSGGYEQYF	TGTGCCTGGAGCGAGACTAGCGGGGGGTACGAGCAGTACTTC
.	TRBV18	.	TRBJ2-5	CASSPRLGGQETQYF	TGTGCCAGCTCACCAAGGTTGGGGGGCCAAGAGACCCAGTACTTC
.	TRBV5-1	TRBD1	TRBJ2-1	CASRKQGANNEQFF	TGCGCCAGCAGGAAACAGGGGGCAAATAATGAGCAGTTCTTC
.	TRBV6-6	.	TRBJ2-3	CASGGQGDTQYF	TGTGCCAGCGGGGGGCAGGGAGATACGCAGTATTTT
.	TRBV27	TRBD2	TRBJ2-2	CASSFTRGGAGELFF	TGTGCCAGCAGTTTTACTCGCGGGGGAGCCGGGGAGCTGTTTTTT
few	TRBV27	.	TRBJ1-6	CASSGRVRNSPLHF	TGTGCCAGCAGTGGCAGGGTACGGAATTCACCCCTCCACTTT
.	TRBV5-4	TRBD1	TRBJ2-7	CASSLGQGAGYEQYF	TGTGCCAGCAGCTTGGGACAGGGGGCCGGATACGAGCAGTACTTC
.	TRBV29-1	.	TRBJ1-2	CSAEQGRAGYTF	TGCAGCGCCGAACAGGGAAGGGCTGGCTACACCTTC
.	TRBV6-5	.	TRBJ1-1	CASSYERNTEAFF	TGTGCCAGCAGTTACGAGAGGAACACTGAAGCTTTCTTT
.	TRBV9	.	TRBJ1-2	CASSSHEGYGYTF	TGTGCCAGCAGCTCACACGAAGGCTATGGCTACACCTTC
.	TRBV7-2	.	TRBJ2-2	CASSLVGARTGELFF	TGTGCCAGCAGCTTGGTCGGGGCCAGGACCGGGGAGCTGTTTTTT
.	TRBV7-9	.	TRBJ2-7	CASSLKEYEQYF	TGTGCCAGCAGCTTGAAGGAATACGAGCAGTACTTC